The next 24 T cell receptor beta chains were all read from a single sample in a study of T cell repertoires in cytomegalovirus infection. TCRdb passed the reads through MiXCR, listing each CDR3 protein once. Among over 85,000 distinct CDR3 sequences, 16% were seen once, and the ten largest hold approximately 7.9%. Input material: PBMCs. All receptors derive from a human donor in good health (CMV status not recorded). Some clones in this sample may be carry-over from other donors' samples.

The genes are TRBV20-1 and TRBJ2-7, with D maybe TRBD2 (5 bases). The CDR3 runs 14 residues. Looked up from germline, CDR1 is DFQATT and CDR2 is SNEGSKA (reference sequence). Between the trimmed V and J ends, which lost 3 bases and 1 base, there was a span of 13 bases. The CDR3 sequence: CSARPGTISYEQYF. In DNA, the CDR3 is TGCAGTGCTAGGCCGGGAACCATATCCTACGAGCAGTACTTC.

This clonotype was counted ten times or more. The rearrangement joins TRBV7-9 to TRBJ2-6, with a possible D match to TRBD1 (5 bases). With 2 bases removed from V and 2 bases from J, the gap between germline ends came to 7 bases. CDR3 length equals 15 residues. CDR1 and CDR2 (germline): SEHNR, FQNEAQ (reference sequence). The CDR3 region has the DNA TGTGCCAGCAGCTTACAGGGCCCTGGGGCCAACGTCCTGACTTTC. This encodes CASSLQGPGANVLTF.

The CDR3 protein is CASSPTVDEQYF. DNA for the CDR3: TGTGCCAGCAGTCCTACCGTGGACGAGCAGTACTTC. The chain combines TRBV28 with TRBJ2-7; no reliable D call. The V gene lost 5 bases and the J gene lost 5 bases, with 10 bases spanning the gap. The germline CDR1 and CDR2 sequences are MDHEN and SYDVKM. This CDR3 has 12 residues.

This chain links TRBV6-2 or TRBV6-3 with TRBJ2-3; D is unresolved. CDR3 length equals 15 residues. Trimming removed 5 bases from V and 3 bases from J, with 15 bases in between. CDR1 is MNHEY and CDR2 is SVGEGT in the germline V gene. This chain's CDR3 is CASSKGGDGTDTQYF. In DNA, the CDR3 is TGTGCCAGCAGTAAAGGCGGCGATGGGACAGATACGCAGTATTTT.

This clonotype occurred many times. The chain employs TRBV7-2 and TRBJ2-7; D tentatively reads TRBD1 or TRBD2 (6 bases each). V gave up 3 bases and J gave up 2 bases, with 11 bases separating them. This CDR3 region has 14 residues. Germline lookup yields CDR1 SGHTA and CDR2 FQGNSA. CDR3 bases: TGTGCCAGCAGCTTCACAGGGACTCCCTACGAGCAGTACTTC. It encodes CASSFTGTPYEQYF.

This clonotype came up once. The chain is built from TRBV6-5 and TRBJ2-1; D might be TRBD2 (7 bases). This CDR3 has 14 amino acids. Trimming took 10 bases from V and 10 from J, leaving 23 bases between them. From germline, CDR1 is MNHEY and CDR2 SVGAGI. DNA of the CDR3: TGTGCCAACAAGGGGGGGGCCCCCCCCCAAGAGCAGTTCTTC. This codes for CANKGGAPPQEQFF.

In this sample, this clonotype turned up many times. V usage is TRBV11-1 and J usage is TRBJ2-7, with TRBD1 matching over 8 bases. In germline, CDR1 is SGHAT, CDR2 FQDESV (reference sequence). CDR3 size: 15 residues. V shed 4 bases and J 2 bases; nucleotides not matched to a gene: 7. The CDR3: CASSSETGATYEQYF. The DNA for the CDR3 is TGTGCCAGCAGCTCCGAGACAGGGGCTACCTACGAGCAGTACTTC. The variable domain in full, completed from reference TRBV11-1 and TRBJ2-7, reads EAEVAQSPRYKITEKSQAVAFWCDPISGHATLYWYRQILGQGPELLVQFQDESVVDDSQLPKDRFSAERLKGVDSTLKIQPAELGDSAMYLCASSSETGATYEQYFGPGTRLTVT.

Here the CDR3 DNA reads TGTGCCAGTAGCCGCCTCCCCTTAACTAGCGGGGGGCCAGGTGAGCAGTTCTTC. Its protein product is CASSRLPLTSGGPGEQFF. The genes are TRBV19 and TRBJ2-1; 12 nucleotides agree with TRBD2. Unmatched junction bases numbered 18, after V lost 6 bases and J lost 9 bases. The CDR3 is made up of 18 amino acids. CDR1 and CDR2 (germline): LNHDA, SQIVND (reference sequence).

This clonotype turned up a few times. V gene TRBV20-1 combines with J gene TRBJ1-2; D remains ambiguous. Germline V gives CDR1 DFQATT, CDR2 SNEGSKA (reference sequence). Trimming cost V 7 bases and J 7 bases, with 10 bases left between them. There are 10 residues in the CDR3. CDR3 sequence reads: CSVRGAGYTF. CDR3 in DNA: TGCAGTGTTCGGGGAGCTGGCTACACCTTC.

The V call is TRBV4-2, the J call TRBJ2-3; 8 bases align to TRBD2. The CDR3 sequence is 18 residues long. The ends lost 3 bases at V and 5 bases at J; junction bases unmatched: 16. Germline V gene sequence: CDR1 LGHNA, CDR2 YNFKEQ. The chain's CDR3 is CASSQGTSDGGAGDTQYF. DNA for the CDR3: TGTGCCAGCAGCCAGGGTACGTCGGACGGGGGGGCTGGAGATACGCAGTATTTT.

With regard to this clonotype: This clone may be a read error of a much larger clone one base away. This CDR3 reads CASSRGLAGNTEELFF. CDR3 DNA: TGTGCCAGCAGCCGAGGACTAGCGGGGAACACCGAGGAGCTGTTTTTT. This chain uses TRBV7-2 with TRBJ2-2; 12 bases align to TRBD2. The CDR3 runs 16 residues. Germline V gene data show CDR1 as SGHTA and CDR2 as FQGNSA.

This clonotype occurred a few times. This chain joins TRBV7-2 and TRBJ2-6; D is undetermined. The CDR3 is 15 amino acids. Trimming took 3 bases from V and 0 from J, leaving 6 bases between them. CDR1 and CDR2 from the germline V gene are SGHTA and FQGNSA. This CDR3 reads CASSFGNSGANVLTF. For the CDR3, the DNA is TGTGCCAGCAGCTTCGGAAACTCTGGGGCCAACGTCCTGACTTTC.

The rearrangement uses TRBV30 and TRBJ2-4, with no clear D. The CDR3 consists of 14 residues. CDR1 is GTSNPN, CDR2 SVGIG, per germline (reference sequence). V dropped 5 bases and J dropped 0 bases, with 11 bases sitting between them. The CDR3 region is CAWGQNVAKNIQYF. In nucleotides, the CDR3 is TGTGCCTGGGGGCAAAACGTAGCCAAAAACATTCAGTACTTC. The variable domain in full, with the rest retrieved from reference TRBV30 and TRBJ2-4, is SQTIHQWPATLVQPVGSPLSLECTVEGTSNPNLYWYRQAAGRGLQLLFYSVGIGQISSEVPQNLSASRPQDRQFILSSKKLLLSDSGFYLCAWGQNVAKNIQYFGAGTRLSVL.

The chain carries TRBV5-4 and TRBJ1-1; 7 nucleotides align to TRBD1. Per the germline V gene, CDR1 is SGHNT and CDR2 is YYREEE (reference sequence). J gave up 2 bases and V 3 bases, and 13 bases lay outside the gene matches. The length of the CDR3 is 17 residues. CDR3 coding DNA: TGTGCCAGCAGCTCATCCTCACAGGGGTGGGGTAACACTGAAGCTTTCTTT. Amino acid sequence: CASSSSSQGWGNTEAFF.

V gene TRBV7-3 combines with J gene TRBJ2-1, with D perhaps TRBD1 or TRBD2 (5 bases each). Trimming left V 5 bases short and J 6 bases short, with 8 bases between. This CDR3 region has 12 residues. Germline CDR1 reads SGHTA; CDR2 reads FQGTGA. The CDR3 sequence: CASSRDGNEQFF. CDR3 DNA: TGTGCCAGCAGCCGGGACGGCAATGAGCAGTTCTTC. The full variable domain, its missing parts supplied by reference TRBV7-3 and TRBJ2-1, is GAGVSQTPSNKVTEKGKYVELRCDPISGHTALYWYRQSLGQGPEFLIYFQGTGAADDSGLPNDRFFAVRPEGSVSTLKIQRTERGDSAVYLCASSRDGNEQFFGPGTRLTVL.

This chain joins TRBV7-9 and TRBJ2-2, with 9 bases lining up with TRBD1. The CDR3 consists of 16 residues. Germline trimming cut 3 bases from V and 5 bases from J; bases unmatched to any gene: 7. Per germline, CDR1 SEHNR and CDR2 FQNEAQ (reference sequence). The CDR3 loop reads CASSFPTGGGTGELFF. DNA for the CDR3: TGTGCCAGCAGCTTTCCGACAGGGGGGGGAACCGGGGAGCTGTTTTTT.

In its sample, this clonotype was seen a few times. This may arise from a read error, as a much more abundant clone is one base away. The chain combines TRBV7-2 with TRBJ2-3; no clear D. The V gene's germline CDR1 is SGHTA and CDR2 FQGNSA. The CDR3 is 17 residues long. The CDR3 loop reads CASSLAPQGAGTDMQYF. CDR3 sequence (DNA): TGTGCCAGCAGCTTAGCCCCTCAAGGTGCTGGCACAGATATGCAGTATTTT. The full variable domain, its missing parts supplied by reference TRBV7-2 and TRBJ2-3, is GAGVSQSPSNKVTEKGKDVELRCDPISGHTALYWYRQSLGQGLEFLIYFQGNSAPDKSGLPSDRFSAERTGGSVSTLTIQRTQQEDSAVYLCASSLAPQGAGTDMQYFGPGTRLTVL.

This sequence joins TRBV7-3 and TRBJ2-3; TRBD2 matches at 7 bases. Germline V gives CDR1 SGHTA, CDR2 FQGTGA. J lost 3 bases, V lost 1 base, and 7 bases had no gene match. CDR3 length equals 16 residues. This CDR3 is CASSLNGGGGTDTQYF. The CDR3, as DNA: TGTGCCAGCAGCTTAAATGGTGGGGGGGGTACAGATACGCAGTATTTT.

The chain couples TRBV5-4 to TRBJ1-2; 7 bases align to TRBD1. V lost 4 bases and J lost 4; bases outside the gene matches: 10. Germline assignment: CDR1 SGHNT and CDR2 YYREEE (reference sequence). This CDR3 has 15 residues. CDR3 DNA sequence: TGTGCCAGCAGCCCAAGCACAGGGGCCTTCTATGGCTACACCTTC. Its protein product is CASSPSTGAFYGYTF.

The gene calls are TRBV7-6 and TRBJ1-2; 12 bases are a match to TRBD1. The CDR3 covers 13 residues. Germline assignment: CDR1 SGHVS and CDR2 FNYEAQ. V was clipped by 10 bases and J by 5 bases; unmatched bases: 5. CDR3 sequence reads: CATVGQGAYGYTF. As DNA, the CDR3 is TGTGCCACCGTGGGACAGGGGGCATATGGCTACACCTTC.

The chain couples TRBV14 to TRBJ1-2; D is undetermined. CDR3 length: 13 residues. Trimming shortened V by 4 bases and J by 4 bases, and 10 bases separated the two germline ends. Germline V gives CDR1 SGHDN, CDR2 FVKESK. For the CDR3, the DNA is TGTGCCAGCAGCCCGTCAGTGCGCTATGGCTACACCTTC. Amino acids: CASSPSVRYGYTF.

Ten or more counts support this clonotype. The chain is built from TRBV2 and TRBJ1-2; D uncertain. Germline CDR1 is SNHLY and CDR2 is FYNNEI. V gave up 6 bases and J gave up 4 bases, with 18 bases separating them. CDR3 size: 15 residues. The CDR3 region has the DNA TGTGCCAGCAGACGCTCGGGCGAGGGAAGCTATGGCTACACCTTC. As protein: CASRRSGEGSYGYTF.

This clonotype was picked up a small number of times. This chain connects TRBV2 to TRBJ2-7, with a possible D match to TRBD1 (6 bases). The CDR3 totals 16 residues. Trimming cost V 7 bases and J 0 bases, with 19 bases left between them. Germline loops: CDR1 SNHLY, CDR2 FYNNEI. CDR3 coding DNA: TGTGCCAGCACTACTTCCGGGACAACGTCCTCCTACGAGCAGTACTTC. This codes for CASTTSGTTSSYEQYF.

The chain joins TRBV9 to TRBJ1-2; D is undetermined. Trimming took 0 bases from V and 2 from J, leaving 8 bases between them. Per germline, CDR1 SGDLS and CDR2 YYNGEE. CDR3 length: 14 residues. The CDR3 region has the DNA TGTGCCAGCAGCGTAGGCAGTTCCAACTATGGCTACACCTTC. Translated: CASSVGSSNYGYTF.